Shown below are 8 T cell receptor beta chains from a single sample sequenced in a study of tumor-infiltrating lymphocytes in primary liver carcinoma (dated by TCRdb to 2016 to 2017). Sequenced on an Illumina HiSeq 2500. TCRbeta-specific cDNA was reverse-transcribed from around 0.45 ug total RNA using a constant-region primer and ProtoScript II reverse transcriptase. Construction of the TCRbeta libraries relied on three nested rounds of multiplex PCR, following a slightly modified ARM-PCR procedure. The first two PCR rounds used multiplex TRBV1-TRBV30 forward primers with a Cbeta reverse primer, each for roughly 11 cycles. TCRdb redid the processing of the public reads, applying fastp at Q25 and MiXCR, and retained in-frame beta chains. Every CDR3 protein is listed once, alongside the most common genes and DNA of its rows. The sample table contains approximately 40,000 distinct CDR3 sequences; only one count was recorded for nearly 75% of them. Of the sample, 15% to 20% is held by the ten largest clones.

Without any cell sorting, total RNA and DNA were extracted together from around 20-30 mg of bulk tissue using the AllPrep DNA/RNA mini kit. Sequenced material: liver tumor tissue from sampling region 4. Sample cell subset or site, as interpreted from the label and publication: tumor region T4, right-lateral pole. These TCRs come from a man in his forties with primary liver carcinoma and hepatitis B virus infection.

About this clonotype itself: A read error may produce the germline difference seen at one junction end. The CDR3 bases are TGCGCCAGCAGCCAAGTGGATCTCAGGCTAGCGGGCTACAATGAACAGTTCTTC. Translated, it gives CASSQVDLRLAGYNEQFF. The genes are TRBV4-1 and TRBJ2-1; 8 bases match TRBD2. Germline CDR1 MGHRA, CDR2 YSYEKL. This CDR3 has 18 residues.

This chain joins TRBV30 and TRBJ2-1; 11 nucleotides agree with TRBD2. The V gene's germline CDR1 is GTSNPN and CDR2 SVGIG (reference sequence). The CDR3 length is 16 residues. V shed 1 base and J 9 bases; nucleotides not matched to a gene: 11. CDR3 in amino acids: CAWSDSGRADGTEQFF. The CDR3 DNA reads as TGTGCCTGGAGTGATAGCGGGAGGGCCGATGGCACTGAGCAGTTCTTC. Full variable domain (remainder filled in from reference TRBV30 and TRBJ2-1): SQTIHQWPATLVQPVGSPLSLECTVEGTSNPNLYWYRQAAGRGLQLLFYSVGIGQISSEVPQNLSASRPQDRQFILSSKKLLLSDSGFYLCAWSDSGRADGTEQFFGPGTRLTVL.

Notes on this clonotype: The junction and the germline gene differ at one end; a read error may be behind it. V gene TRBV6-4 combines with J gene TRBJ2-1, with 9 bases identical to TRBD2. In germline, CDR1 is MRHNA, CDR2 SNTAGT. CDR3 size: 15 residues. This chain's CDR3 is CASSHKASGVNEQFF. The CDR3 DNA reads TGTGCCAGCAGCCACAAGGCTAGCGGGGTGAATGAACAGTTCTTC.

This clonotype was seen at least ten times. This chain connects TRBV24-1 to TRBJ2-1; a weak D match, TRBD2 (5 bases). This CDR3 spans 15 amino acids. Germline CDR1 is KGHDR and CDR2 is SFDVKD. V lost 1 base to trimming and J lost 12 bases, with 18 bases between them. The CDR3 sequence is CATSDFFRGGGGQFF. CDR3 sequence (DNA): TGTGCCACCAGTGATTTCTTCCGCGGAGGAGGTGGGCAGTTCTTC.

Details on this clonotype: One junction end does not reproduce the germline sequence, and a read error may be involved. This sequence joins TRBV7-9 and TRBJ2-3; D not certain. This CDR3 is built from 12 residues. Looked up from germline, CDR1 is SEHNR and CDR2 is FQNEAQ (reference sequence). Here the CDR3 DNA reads TGTGCCAGCAGCGTCTTCACAGATACGCAGTGTTTT. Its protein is CASSVFTDTQCF.

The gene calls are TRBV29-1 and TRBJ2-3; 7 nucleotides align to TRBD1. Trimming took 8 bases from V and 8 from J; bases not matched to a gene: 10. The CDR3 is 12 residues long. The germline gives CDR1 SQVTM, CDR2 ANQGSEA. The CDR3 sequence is CSHGAKGATQYF. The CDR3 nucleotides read TGCAGCCATGGCGCCAAGGGGGCTACGCAGTATTTT.

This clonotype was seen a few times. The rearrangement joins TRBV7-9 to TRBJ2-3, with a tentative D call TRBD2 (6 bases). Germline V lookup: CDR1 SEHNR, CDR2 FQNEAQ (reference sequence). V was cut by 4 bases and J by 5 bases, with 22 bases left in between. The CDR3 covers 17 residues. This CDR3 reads CASSSQRRARSGDTQYF. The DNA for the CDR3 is TGTGCCAGCAGCTCACAGAGGAGGGCCAGGTCGGGAGATACGCAGTATTTT.

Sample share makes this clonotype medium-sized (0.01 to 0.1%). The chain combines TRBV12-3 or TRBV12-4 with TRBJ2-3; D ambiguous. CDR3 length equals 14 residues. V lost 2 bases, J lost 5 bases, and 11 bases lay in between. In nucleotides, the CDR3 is TGTGCCAGCAGTTTATCGGCGCGTAGAGATACGCAGTATTTT. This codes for CASSLSARRDTQYF.